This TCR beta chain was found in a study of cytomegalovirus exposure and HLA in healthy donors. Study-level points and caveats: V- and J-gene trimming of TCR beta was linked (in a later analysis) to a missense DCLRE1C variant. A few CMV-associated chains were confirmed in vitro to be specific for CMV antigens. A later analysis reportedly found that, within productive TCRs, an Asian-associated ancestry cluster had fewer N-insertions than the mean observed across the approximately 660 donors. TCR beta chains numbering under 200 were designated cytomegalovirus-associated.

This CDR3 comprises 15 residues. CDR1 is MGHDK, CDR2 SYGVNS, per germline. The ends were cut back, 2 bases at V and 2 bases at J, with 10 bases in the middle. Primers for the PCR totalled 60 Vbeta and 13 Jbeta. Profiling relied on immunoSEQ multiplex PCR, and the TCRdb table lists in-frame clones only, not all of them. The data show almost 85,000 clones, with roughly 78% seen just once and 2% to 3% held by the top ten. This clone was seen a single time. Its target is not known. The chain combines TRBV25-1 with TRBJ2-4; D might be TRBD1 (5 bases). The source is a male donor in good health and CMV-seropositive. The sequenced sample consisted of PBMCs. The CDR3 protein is CASSELQGSKNIQYF. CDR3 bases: TGTGCCAGCAGTGAACTGCAGGGATCCAAAAACATTCAGTACTTC.